Below, 7 T cell receptor beta chains from the same sample are listed, as sequenced in a study of CD8 T cells in ankylosing spondylitis. No antigens are known for them. TCRdb re-called the 5' RACE reads through MiXCR, storing one row per CDR3 protein. Among 250,000 to 350,000 distinct CDR3 sequences listed, around 7.6% were seen once. Overall study results and limits: Within ankylosing spondylitis blood, a TCR beta motif made up of under 10 highly homologous variants appeared to be characteristic.

Sequencing input: blood, either unsorted or a sorted T cell fraction (not recorded which). These receptors were collected from a male donor with ankylosing spondylitis.

This clonotype was seen repeatedly, ten times or more. The chain recombines TRBV4-1 with TRBJ2-1; D possibly uses TRBD1 or TRBD2 (6 bases each). With 0 bases removed from V and 13 bases from J, the gap between germline ends came to 13 bases. CDR3 length equals 13 residues. Per germline, CDR1 MGHRA and CDR2 YSYEKL. This CDR3 is CASSQDGGRVQFF. The CDR3 DNA reads as TGCGCCAGCAGCCAAGATGGGGGGCGAGTCCAGTTCTTC.

This clonotype was counted many times. This chain connects TRBV29-1 to TRBJ2-1; D uncertain. The CDR3 length is 12 residues. From germline, CDR1 is SQVTM and CDR2 ANQGSEA. V lost 3 bases and J lost 6, with 9 bases in between. CDR3 nucleotides: TGCAGCGTTGAGTGGATCGGCAATGAGCAGTTCTTC. It codes for CSVEWIGNEQFF.

There are many counts of this clonotype. The chain links TRBV12-3 or TRBV12-4 to TRBJ1-2, with D possibly being TRBD1 (6 bases). The CDR3 length is 15 residues. The V and J ends lost 3 bases and 0 bases respectively, with 11 bases between them. The CDR3 here is CASSFPDRPNYGYTF. The CDR3 bases are TGTGCCAGCAGTTTTCCGGACAGACCTAACTATGGCTACACCTTC.

The chain combines TRBV29-1 with TRBJ1-2; D unresolved. The length of the CDR3 is 12 residues. Trimming removed 7 bases from V and 7 bases from J, with 16 bases in between. Germline V gene data show CDR1 as SQVTM and CDR2 as ANQGSEA. The CDR3 region is CSARSGLSGYTF. DNA for the CDR3: TGCAGCGCCCGGTCGGGGTTAAGTGGCTACACCTTC.

This clonotype was observed a handful of times. This chain joins TRBV7-8 and TRBJ2-7, with 12 bases that match TRBD2. CDR1 is SGHVS and CDR2 is FQNEAQ in the germline V gene. V shed 5 bases and J 6 bases; nucleotides not matched to a gene: 2. The CDR3 has 13 amino acids. CDR3 protein: CASSALAGGEQYF. The CDR3 DNA reads as TGTGCCAGCAGCGCACTAGCGGGAGGCGAGCAGTACTTC.

This clonotype was detected only a few times. This chain joins TRBV9 and TRBJ2-5; 10 positions agree with TRBD1. V shed 0 bases and J 5 bases; nucleotides not matched to a gene: 7. CDR1 SGDLS and CDR2 YYNGEE come from the germline V gene. The CDR3 sequence is 16 residues long. This CDR3 is CASSVGDRGRLETQYF. The DNA for the CDR3 is TGTGCCAGCAGCGTAGGGGACAGGGGTCGGTTGGAGACCCAGTACTTC.

V gene TRBV5-1 combines with J gene TRBJ2-1; D not certain. Germline CDR1 reads SGHRS; CDR2 reads YFSETQ. This CDR3 comprises 15 residues. The V end was cut by 0 bases, the J end by 5 bases, with 12 bases between. CDR3 sequence: CASSLVMSVNNEQFF. The CDR3, as DNA: TGCGCCAGCAGCTTGGTTATGTCAGTAAACAATGAGCAGTTCTTC.